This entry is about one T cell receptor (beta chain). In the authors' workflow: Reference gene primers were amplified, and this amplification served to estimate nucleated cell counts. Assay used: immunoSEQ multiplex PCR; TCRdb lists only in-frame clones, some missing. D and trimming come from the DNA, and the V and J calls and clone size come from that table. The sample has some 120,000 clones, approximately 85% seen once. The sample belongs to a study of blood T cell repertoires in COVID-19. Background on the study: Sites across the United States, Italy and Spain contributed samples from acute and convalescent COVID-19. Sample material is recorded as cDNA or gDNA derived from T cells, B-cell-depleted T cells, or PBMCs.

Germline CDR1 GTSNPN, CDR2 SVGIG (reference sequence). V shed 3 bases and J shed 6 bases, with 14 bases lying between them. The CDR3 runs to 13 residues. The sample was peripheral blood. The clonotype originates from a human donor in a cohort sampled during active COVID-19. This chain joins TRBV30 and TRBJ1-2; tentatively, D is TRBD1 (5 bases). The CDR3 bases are TGTGCCTGGAGCGCCGGGGGGTTACATGGCTACACCTTC. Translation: CAWSAGGLHGYTF.